This TCR beta chain was obtained from a study of blood T cells in healthy people across ages. Study-wide results and limits: Getting older went along with TCR beta diversity per million T cells dropping roughly linearly.

Using a J-beta primer mix together with a sample-barcoded 5' primer, a second PCR was run for about 6 to 11 cycles. TCRdb re-called the 5' RACE reads with MiXCR, one entry per CDR3 protein. The sample has around 650,000 distinct CDR3 sequences, about 34% seen once. V lost 0 bases to trimming and J lost 2 bases, with 13 bases between them. From germline, CDR1 is SGHTA and CDR2 FQGNSA. The CDR3 spans 17 residues. This clonotype was observed a handful of times. Its antigen remains unidentified. The sequenced sample was blood. The source is a woman aged 80 or over in good health. The chain employs TRBV7-2 and TRBJ2-2; unclear D gene. DNA of the CDR3: TGTGCCAGCAGCTTAGCGCTGACTCGTCCAAACACCGGGGAGCTGTTTTTT. This gives the protein CASSLALTRPNTGELFF.